The 18 T cell receptor beta chains below were found in one sample sequenced in a study of response to subunit inactivated influenza vaccine. TCRdb itself ran the RT-PCR reads through MiXCR, one entry per CDR3 protein. This table holds approximately 530,000 distinct CDR3 sequences, over 10% found once. Sequenced material: PBMCs from blood, taken more than 35 days after vaccination. These receptors came from a man in his forties or fifties who received an inactivated influenza vaccine.

In its sample, this clonotype was seen a few times. The chain recombines TRBV6-5 with TRBJ2-5, with D possibly being TRBD2 (5 bases). Germline V gene sequence: CDR1 MNHEY, CDR2 SVGAGI. This CDR3 contains 15 residues. V dropped 3 bases and J dropped 4 bases, with 15 bases sitting between them. The CDR3 is CASSYLVEGRETQYF. The CDR3 DNA reads as TGTGCCAGCAGTTATCTAGTTGAGGGCAGAGAGACCCAGTACTTC.

This clonotype showed up many times. The chain combines TRBV5-1 with TRBJ1-1; no definite D call. Between the trimmed V and J ends, which lost 0 bases and 7 bases, there was a span of 13 bases. Germline-derived CDR1 and CDR2 are SGHRS and YFSETQ. The CDR3 totals 14 residues. CDR3 protein: CASSLVLAGNEAFF. CDR3 in DNA: TGCGCCAGCAGCTTGGTCTTGGCAGGCAATGAAGCTTTCTTT.

This clonotype was counted between two and nine times. This chain links TRBV29-1 with TRBJ1-4; D perhaps matches TRBD1 (6 bases). V shed 6 bases and J shed 6 bases, with 11 bases lying between them. The CDR3 consists of 12 residues. Germline loops: CDR1 SQVTM, CDR2 ANQGSEA. The CDR3 DNA sequence: TGCAGCGTCACAGGGTCGTATGAAAAACTGTTTTTT. It specifies CSVTGSYEKLFF.

The chain is built from TRBV5-6 and TRBJ1-5; D ambiguous. Germline assignment: CDR1 SGHDT and CDR2 YYEEEE. V was pared by 4 bases and J by 4 bases, with 9 bases between. The CDR3 sequence is 13 residues long. CDR3 coding DNA: TGTGCCAGCAGCAACGGGTGGAATCAGCCCCAGCATTTT. It translates to CASSNGWNQPQHF.

This clonotype was seen only a few times. The V call is TRBV20-1, the J call TRBJ2-7; 10 nucleotides agree with TRBD2. The ends lost 3 bases at V and 6 bases at J; junction bases unmatched: 5. This CDR3 comprises 13 residues. Looked up from germline, CDR1 is DFQATT and CDR2 is SNEGSKA (reference sequence). This chain's CDR3 is CSASVAGGGEQYF. The CDR3, as DNA: TGCAGTGCTAGTGTAGCGGGAGGAGGCGAGCAGTACTTC.

V is TRBV20-1 and J is TRBJ2-7, with 16 bases matching TRBD2. With V trimmed by 3 bases and J by 4 bases, 6 bases remained unmatched. Germline V gives CDR1 DFQATT, CDR2 SNEGSKA (reference sequence). The CDR3 is 16 residues long. The CDR3, as DNA: TGCAGTGCTAGGGGGACTAGCGGGAGGGCTAGGTACGAGCAGTACTTC. It specifies CSARGTSGRARYEQYF.

This chain joins TRBV7-9 and TRBJ2-1; no firm D call. V lost 3 bases to trimming and J lost 4 bases, with 19 bases between them. CDR3 size: 17 residues. The germline CDR1 and CDR2 sequences are SEHNR and FQNEAQ (reference sequence). The DNA for the CDR3 is TGTGCCAGCAGCTTTGTTGGCTGGGCCGAAAAATACAATGAGCAGTTCTTC. It specifies CASSFVGWAEKYNEQFF.

The J gene is TRBJ2-3, the V gene TRBV4-2; TRBD2 aligns across 7 bases. This CDR3 is 14 amino acids long. CDR1 and CDR2 from the germline V gene are LGHNA and YNFKEQ. V shed 0 bases and J 5 bases; nucleotides not matched to a gene: 2. CDR3 amino acids: CASSQDGEGDTQYF. The CDR3 DNA reads TGTGCCAGCAGCCAAGATGGGGAGGGAGATACGCAGTATTTT.

This clonotype was seen many times. The V call is TRBV7-2, the J call TRBJ2-7; a weak D match, TRBD1 (5 bases). Germline V gene lookup returns CDR1 SGHTA and CDR2 FQGNSA. The V end lost 1 base, the J end lost 2 bases, and 12 bases lay between the germline ends. This CDR3 has 15 residues. The CDR3 here is CASSLEGPPTYEQYF. The CDR3 DNA sequence: TGTGCCAGCAGCTTAGAGGGGCCACCCACCTACGAGCAGTACTTC.

In its sample, this clonotype was seen many times. The chain couples TRBV12-3 or TRBV12-4 to TRBJ2-2; no reliable D call. The CDR3 contains 10 residues. V was shortened by 4 bases and J by 6 bases, with 0 bases between the two germline ends. The CDR3 spells CASSSGELFF. The CDR3 DNA is TGTGCCAGCAGTTCCGGGGAGCTGTTTTTT.

This sequence joins TRBV5-1 and TRBJ1-1, with D perhaps TRBD1 (6 bases). Germline V CDR1 and CDR2: SGHRS, YFSETQ. Trimming removed 1 base at V and 0 bases at J, with 10 bases between. The CDR3 sequence is 15 residues long. The CDR3 spells CASSLWSGVNTEAFF. CDR3 bases: TGCGCCAGCAGCTTGTGGTCAGGGGTGAACACTGAAGCTTTCTTT.

This clonotype was observed many times. The CDR3 here is CASSLDRAGYGYTF. DNA of the CDR3: TGTGCCAGCAGTCTGGACAGGGCGGGTTATGGCTACACCTTC. V gene TRBV12-3 or TRBV12-4 combines with J gene TRBJ1-2; the match to TRBD1 covers 8 bases. This CDR3 has 14 residues. V gave up 5 bases and J gave up 5 bases; unmatched junction bases: 7.

This clonotype was detected only a few times. This chain connects TRBV6-1 to TRBJ1-6, with D perhaps TRBD1 (5 bases). This CDR3 is 16 amino acids long. CDR1 and CDR2 (germline): MNHNS, SASEGT. Trimming cost V 3 bases and J 9 bases, with 18 bases left between them. Here the CDR3 DNA reads TGTGCCAGCAGTGAGGCTCCGGGACCCAGCCGTTCACCCCTCCACTTT. Protein product: CASSEAPGPSRSPLHF.

The genes are TRBV18 and TRBJ2-7, with a tentative D call TRBD2 (6 bases). This CDR3 has 16 amino acids. The germline V gene encodes CDR1 KGHSH and CDR2 LQKENI. Deletions cut 2 bases from V and 3 bases from J, with 17 bases between. CDR3: CASSPGSEWGDYEQYF. The CDR3 DNA is TGTGCCAGCTCACCAGGATCAGAATGGGGGGACTACGAGCAGTACTTC. Supplemented by reference TRBV18 and TRBJ2-7, the full variable domain reads NAGVMQNPRHLVRRRGQEARLRCSPMKGHSHVYWYRQLPEEGLKFMVYLQKENIIDESGMPKERFSAEFPKEGPSILRIQQVVRGDSAAYFCASSPGSEWGDYEQYFGPGTRLTVT.

The chain combines TRBV4-3 with TRBJ2-7; D gene unclear. Germline V CDR1 and CDR2: LGHNA, YSLEER. The CDR3 is made up of 13 amino acids. V was shortened by 1 base and J by 4 bases, with 8 bases between the two germline ends. In nucleotides, the CDR3 is TGCGCCAGCAGCCAAGGGACGGAATACGAGCAGTACTTC. Protein product: CASSQGTEYEQYF.

This clonotype was counted many times. This rearrangement joins TRBV4-3 to TRBJ1-2; the D is unclear. The V end was cut by 0 bases, the J end by 0 bases, with 11 bases between. The CDR3 sequence is 16 residues long. CDR1 is LGHNA, CDR2 YSLEER, per germline. Here the CDR3 reads CASSQEGREANYGYTF. The CDR3 DNA reads as TGCGCCAGCAGCCAAGAGGGGAGGGAAGCTAACTATGGCTACACCTTC.

The chain is built from TRBV4-2 and TRBJ2-3, with D perhaps TRBD1 (6 bases). Germline CDR1 reads LGHNA; CDR2 reads YNFKEQ. Trimming took 0 bases from V and 2 from J, leaving 12 bases between them. CDR3 length: 16 amino acids. DNA for the CDR3: TGTGCCAGCAGCCAAGAGGGGCAGGGGAACACAGATACGCAGTATTTT. Amino acids: CASSQEGQGNTDTQYF.

This clonotype has more than one count but fewer than ten. The gene calls are TRBV6-1 and TRBJ1-2, with D possibly matching TRBD1 (5 bases). Between the trimmed V and J ends, which lost 6 bases and 2 bases, there was a span of 10 bases. The length of the CDR3 is 13 residues. The germline gives CDR1 MNHNS, CDR2 SASEGT. CDR3 sequence: CASRRGANYGYTF. CDR3 DNA sequence: TGTGCCAGCAGAAGGGGCGCAAACTATGGCTACACCTTC.